Listed here are 25 T cell receptor beta chains from one sample, sequenced in a study of OX40 agonist ivuxolimab in advanced cancers. Repertoires were generated with immunoSEQ multiplex PCR, while TCRdb's copy carries only in-frame clones and drops some. The repertoire holds under 80,000 clones, with roughly nine tenths as singletons. Sequencing was performed on CD4+ or CD8+ T cells sorted from blood, taken in a trial of the OX40 agonist ivuxolimab. All receptors derive from an adult with an advanced solid tumor such as melanoma, head and neck, liver or kidney cancer.

The rearrangement uses TRBV30 and TRBJ2-3; D is uncertain. CDR1 and CDR2 from the germline V gene are GTSNPN and SVGIG (reference sequence). Trimming took off 2 bases at V and 4 bases at J, with 10 bases between the two ends. The CDR3 length is 13 residues. The CDR3 DNA follows: TGTGCCTGGAGTCGGACCGCGGCAGATACGCAGTATTTT. Residues: CAWSRTAADTQYF.

The CDR3 DNA is TGTGCCAGCAGCTTGGCTGGGGGCACCTATGGCTACACCTTC. Residues: CASSLAGGTYGYTF. The chain is built from TRBV5-4 and TRBJ1-2, with D possibly matching TRBD1 (6 bases). With 0 bases removed from V and 4 bases from J, the gap between germline ends came to 10 bases. Germline values: CDR1 SGHNT, CDR2 YYREEE (reference sequence). The CDR3 length is 14 residues.

The chain employs TRBV29-1 and TRBJ2-3; 7 nucleotides align to TRBD2. The CDR3 spans 14 residues. CDR1 is SQVTM and CDR2 is ANQGSEA in the germline V gene. V dropped 3 bases and J dropped 2; count of bases not matched to a gene: 5. The chain's CDR3 is CSVEVGGFTDTQYF. The CDR3 nucleotides read TGCAGCGTTGAGGTCGGGGGGTTCACAGATACGCAGTATTTT.

This clone appeared a single time. The gene calls are TRBV19 and TRBJ1-1, with 9 bases lining up with TRBD1. V dropped 5 bases and J dropped 5; count of bases not matched to a gene: 9. From germline, CDR1 is LNHDA and CDR2 SQIVND (reference sequence). The CDR3 sequence is 15 residues long. The CDR3 DNA reads as TGTGCCAGTAGTGCCGGACAGGGGATCGGAACTGAAGCTTTCTTT. Encoded protein: CASSAGQGIGTEAFF.

The V and J genes are TRBV19 and TRBJ2-5; D remains unclear. CDR1 is LNHDA and CDR2 is SQIVND in the germline V gene (reference sequence). V dropped 3 bases and J dropped 1 base, with 9 bases sitting between them. This CDR3 is built from 14 residues. The CDR3, as DNA: TGTGCCAGTAGTATCGGTTCGGGCCAAGAGACCCAGTACTTC. It translates to CASSIGSGQETQYF.

The chain uses TRBV7-6 and TRBJ2-5; D may be TRBD2 (5 bases). CDR3 length equals 15 residues. Germline V CDR1 and CDR2: SGHVS, FNYEAQ. V was shortened by 5 bases and J by 5 bases, with 18 bases between the two germline ends. The chain's CDR3 is CASSPRTPLGETQYF. CDR3 bases: TGTGCCAGCAGCCCGCGGACTCCTCTAGGGGAGACCCAGTACTTC.

The rearrangement joins TRBV7-3 to TRBJ2-2; D call uncertain. There are 15 residues in the CDR3. Trimming cost V 4 bases and J 4 bases, with 13 bases left between them. The germline CDR1 and CDR2 sequences are SGHTA and FQGTGA. The CDR3 DNA reads TGTGCCAGCAGCTCACCTACGATTGGCACCGGGGAGCTGTTTTTT. Translation gives CASSSPTIGTGELFF. Together with reference TRBV7-3 and TRBJ2-2, the CDR3 gives the full variable domain: GAGVSQTPSNKVTEKGKYVELRCDPISGHTALYWYRQSLGQGPEFLIYFQGTGAADDSGLPNDRFFAVRPEGSVSTLKIQRTERGDSAVYLCASSSPTIGTGELFFGEGSRLTVL.

The chain recombines TRBV5-6 with TRBJ2-3; 11 nucleotides align to TRBD2. Per germline, CDR1 SGHDT and CDR2 YYEEEE. This CDR3 contains 15 residues. Germline trimming cut 6 bases from V and 5 bases from J; bases unmatched to any gene: 8. Here the CDR3 DNA reads TGTGCCAGCACTTTTGCTAGCGGGGGGCAAGATACGCAGTATTTT. This gives the protein CASTFASGGQDTQYF.

The chain combines TRBV2 with TRBJ2-5, with 9 bases aligning to TRBD1. Trimming at V came to 6 bases and at J to 4 bases, leaving 3 bases not matched to a gene. From germline, CDR1 is SNHLY and CDR2 FYNNEI. The CDR3 loop spans 13 amino acids. CDR3 coding DNA: TGTGCCAGCAGCGCGGACAGGGGAGAGACCCAGTACTTC. Translation: CASSADRGETQYF. The complete variable domain, with remaining parts taken from reference TRBV2 and TRBJ2-5, reads EPEVTQTPSHQVTQMGQEVILRCVPISNHLYFYWYRQILGQKVEFLVSFYNNEISEKSEIFDDQFSVERPDGSNFTLKIRSTKLEDSAMYFCASSADRGETQYFGPGTRLLVL.

The rearrangement links TRBV7-8 to TRBJ2-3; D remains unclear. This CDR3 is 16 amino acids long. Trimming removed 1 base from V and 1 base from J, with 12 bases in between. Germline V lookup: CDR1 SGHVS, CDR2 FQNEAQ. In DNA form, the CDR3 reads TGTGCCAGCAGCTTAGAGCCGGGCCTGGGCACAGATACGCAGTATTTT. Translation: CASSLEPGLGTDTQYF.

This rearrangement joins TRBV29-1 to TRBJ2-7, with a possible D match to TRBD2 (6 bases). This CDR3 is 14 amino acids long. V lost 2 bases and J lost 5, with 16 bases in between. From germline, CDR1 is SQVTM and CDR2 ANQGSEA. This CDR3 is CSVERASGRNEQYF. The CDR3 DNA reads as TGCAGCGTTGAAAGGGCCAGCGGGCGCAACGAGCAGTACTTC.

In regard to this clone: The junction differs from germline at one of its ends, possibly a read error. The V call is TRBV28, the J call TRBJ2-7; D uncertain. Germline-derived CDR1 and CDR2 are MDHEN and SYDVKM. The CDR3 is 11 amino acids. In DNA form, the CDR3 reads TGTGCCAGCAGCCTCTCCCACGAGCAGTACTTC. It yields the protein CASSLSHEQYF.

The V call is TRBV21-1, the J call TRBJ2-3; the table's TRBD2 call for D was not verified on the DNA. TRBV21-1 is a recognized pseudogene. The CDR3 runs 17 residues. CDR3 amino acids: CASSKGLAGGRTDTQYF. CDR3 DNA sequence: TGTGCCAGCAGCAAAGGACTAGCGGGGGGGCGCACAGATACGCAGTATTTT.

The chain carries TRBV18 and TRBJ2-1; TRBD1 agrees at 7 bases. The CDR3 is 13 residues long. The V gene end was trimmed by 3 bases and the J gene end by 9 bases; junction bases not matched to a gene: 5. Germline V CDR1 and CDR2: KGHSH, LQKENI. CDR3 in amino acids: CASSPDRASEQFF. Written as DNA, the CDR3 is TGTGCCAGCTCACCCGACAGGGCGAGTGAGCAGTTCTTC.

CDR3 residues: CASSHSAYTGELFF. The CDR3 bases are TGTGCCAGCAGCCATTCAGCATACACCGGGGAGCTGTTTTTT. The chain combines TRBV4-2 with TRBJ2-2; D is ambiguous. The CDR3 sequence is 14 residues long. The germline V and J ends were trimmed by 3 bases and 3 bases, with 8 bases remaining between them. Germline CDR1 is LGHNA and CDR2 is YNFKEQ.

J is TRBJ1-6 and V is TRBV5-1; 7 bases are shared with TRBD1. Germline loops: CDR1 SGHRS, CDR2 YFSETQ. The CDR3 is 15 amino acids. After removal of 0 bases from V and 9 bases from J, the junction contained 6 bases not matched to a gene. The CDR3: CASSLGRSGGSPLHF. The CDR3 nucleotides are TGCGCCAGCAGCTTGGGTCGGTCAGGGGGTTCACCCCTCCACTTT. Based on the CDR3 plus reference TRBV5-1 and TRBJ1-6, the full variable domain is KAGVTQTPRYLIKTRGQQVTLSCSPISGHRSVSWYQQTPGQGLQFLFEYFSETQRNKGNFPGRFSGRQFSNSRSEMNVSTLELGDSALYLCASSLGRSGGSPLHFGNGTRLTVT.

The rearrangement uses TRBV7-9 and TRBJ1-2, with TRBD1 matching 7 bases. The CDR3 runs 15 residues. CDR1 is SEHNR, CDR2 FQNEAQ, per germline (reference sequence). V lost 3 bases to trimming and J lost 8 bases; unmatched junction nucleotides: 12. DNA of the CDR3: TGTGCCAGCAGCTTCGGGACAGACATTCTATACGGCTACACCTTC. The encoded protein is CASSFGTDILYGYTF.

The chain employs TRBV5-1 and TRBJ1-6; D gene ambiguous. With 4 bases removed from V and 7 bases from J, the gap between germline ends came to 12 bases. Germline loops: CDR1 SGHRS, CDR2 YFSETQ. The CDR3 is 14 residues long. The DNA for the CDR3 is TGCGCCAGCAGCCACGGAACGGAAAATTCACCCCTCCACTTT. Amino acids: CASSHGTENSPLHF.

This clone was observed a single time. The chain couples TRBV29-1 to TRBJ2-2; no clear D. CDR1 SQVTM and CDR2 ANQGSEA come from the germline V gene. Trimming shortened V by 4 bases and J by 3 bases, and 6 bases separated the two germline ends. This CDR3 has 12 amino acids. CDR3 protein: CSVGPHTGELFF. The CDR3 coding sequence is TGCAGCGTTGGACCTCACACCGGGGAGCTGTTTTTT.

A single count supports this clone. This sequence joins TRBV18 and TRBJ2-7, with 7 bases matching TRBD2. This CDR3 spans 13 amino acids. The junction had 0 bases not matched to a gene; V was cut back by 1 base and J by 3 bases. Germline V CDR1 and CDR2: KGHSH, LQKENI. The CDR3 DNA follows: TGTGCCAGCTCACCACGGGACTACTACGAGCAGTACTTC. Translated, it gives CASSPRDYYEQYF.

This sequence joins TRBV5-1 and TRBJ1-1; D is ambiguous. The length of the CDR3 is 14 residues. The germline V and J ends were trimmed by 0 bases and 0 bases, with 6 bases remaining between them. Germline V gene data show CDR1 as SGHRS and CDR2 as YFSETQ. CDR3 region: CASSLDNLNTEAFF. The DNA of the CDR3 is TGCGCCAGCAGCTTGGATAATTTGAACACTGAAGCTTTCTTT.

The genes are TRBV27 and TRBJ1-1; no firm D call. This CDR3 region has 13 residues. V lost 3 bases to trimming and J lost 4 bases, with 9 bases between them. Germline V CDR1 and CDR2: MNHEY, SMNVEV (reference sequence). The CDR3 here is CASSFWGSTEAFF. The DNA of the CDR3 is TGTGCCAGCAGTTTCTGGGGATCCACTGAAGCTTTCTTT.

The rearrangement joins TRBV5-8 to TRBJ1-1; D ambiguous. Germline V CDR1 and CDR2: SGHTS, YDEGEE. Trimming cost V 0 bases and J 1 base, with 4 bases left between them. CDR3 size: 13 residues. The CDR3 loop is CASSLGANTEAFF. In DNA, the CDR3 is TGTGCCAGCAGCTTGGGAGCGAACACTGAAGCTTTCTTT. Drawing the rest from reference TRBV5-8 and TRBJ1-1, the complete variable domain is EAGVTQSPTHLIKTRGQQATLRCSPISGHTSVYWYQQALGLGLQFLLWYDEGEERNRGNFPPRFSGRQFPNYSSELNVNALELEDSALYLCASSLGANTEAFFGQGTRLTVV.

This chain joins TRBV6-6 and TRBJ2-4, with no clear D. The V end lost 5 bases, the J end lost 8 bases, and 16 bases lay between the germline ends. The CDR3 has 14 amino acids. Germline CDR1 MNHNY, CDR2 SVGAGI (reference sequence). CDR3 DNA: TGTGCCAGCAGTCCGACCCTCAAGGAAGACATTCAGTACTTC. Its translation: CASSPTLKEDIQYF.

V usage is TRBV6-6 and J usage is TRBJ2-3; the D gene is possibly TRBD1 (6 bases). The CDR3 covers 15 residues. Germline CDR1 MNHNY, CDR2 SVGAGI (reference sequence). Deletions cut 7 bases from V and 3 bases from J, with 17 bases between. This CDR3 reads CASTMGRGKTDTQYF. CDR3 sequence (DNA): TGTGCCAGCACCATGGGTAGGGGGAAGACAGATACGCAGTATTTT.